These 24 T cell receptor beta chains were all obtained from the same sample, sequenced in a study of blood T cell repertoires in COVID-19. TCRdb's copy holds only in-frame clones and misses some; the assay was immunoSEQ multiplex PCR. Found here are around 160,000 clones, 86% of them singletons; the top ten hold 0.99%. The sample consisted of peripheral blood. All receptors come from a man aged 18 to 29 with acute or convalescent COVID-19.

CDR3 amino acids: CATSRGDSGNTIYF. The CDR3, as DNA: TGTGCCACCAGCAGAGGAGACTCTGGAAACACCATATATTTT. V usage is TRBV15 and J usage is TRBJ1-3; no reliable D call. V lost 1 base, J lost 0 bases, and 4 bases lay in between. The CDR3 is 14 residues long. Germline-derived CDR1 and CDR2 are LNHNV and YYDKDF (reference sequence).

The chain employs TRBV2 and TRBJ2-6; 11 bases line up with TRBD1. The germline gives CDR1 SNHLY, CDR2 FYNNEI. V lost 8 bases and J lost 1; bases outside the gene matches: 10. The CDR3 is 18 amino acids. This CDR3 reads CASAGRTGGASGANVLTF. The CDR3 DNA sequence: TGTGCCAGCGCAGGGCGGACAGGGGGCGCGTCTGGGGCCAACGTCCTGACTTTC.

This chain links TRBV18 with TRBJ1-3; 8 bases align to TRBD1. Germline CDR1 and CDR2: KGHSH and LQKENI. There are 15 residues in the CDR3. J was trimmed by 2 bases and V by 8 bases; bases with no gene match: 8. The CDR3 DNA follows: TGTGCCAGCACAGGGGGAGACCGCGCTGGAAACACCATATATTTT. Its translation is CASTGGDRAGNTIYF.

The CDR3, as DNA: TGTGCCAGCAGTTACTCTGGAGGGTACAATCAGCCCCAGCATTTT. Residues: CASSYSGGYNQPQHF. This chain joins TRBV6-5 and TRBJ1-5; D remains unclear. V lost 0 bases and J 3 bases, leaving 9 bases between the germline ends. The CDR3 extends over 15 amino acids. Per germline, CDR1 MNHEY and CDR2 SVGAGI.

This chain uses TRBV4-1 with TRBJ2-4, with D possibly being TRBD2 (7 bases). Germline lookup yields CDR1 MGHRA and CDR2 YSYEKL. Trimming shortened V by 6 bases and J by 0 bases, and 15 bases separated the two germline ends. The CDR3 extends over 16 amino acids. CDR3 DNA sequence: TGCGCCAGCAGACAACGGGCGGGGGCAGCCAAAAACATTCAGTACTTC. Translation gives CASRQRAGAAKNIQYF.

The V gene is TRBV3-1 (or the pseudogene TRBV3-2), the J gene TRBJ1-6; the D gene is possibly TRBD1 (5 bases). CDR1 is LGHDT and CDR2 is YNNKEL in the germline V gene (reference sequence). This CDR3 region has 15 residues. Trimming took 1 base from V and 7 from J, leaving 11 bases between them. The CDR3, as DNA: TGTGCCAGCAGCCAAGGGGGGGTGAGGAATTCACCCCTCCACTTT. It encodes CASSQGGVRNSPLHF.

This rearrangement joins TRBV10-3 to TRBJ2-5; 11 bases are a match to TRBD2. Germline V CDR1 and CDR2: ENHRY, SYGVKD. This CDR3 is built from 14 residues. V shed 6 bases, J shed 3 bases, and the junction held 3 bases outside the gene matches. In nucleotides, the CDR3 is TGTGCCATCAGGAGGGGACTAGCGGAAGAGACCCAGTACTTC. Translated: CAIRRGLAEETQYF.

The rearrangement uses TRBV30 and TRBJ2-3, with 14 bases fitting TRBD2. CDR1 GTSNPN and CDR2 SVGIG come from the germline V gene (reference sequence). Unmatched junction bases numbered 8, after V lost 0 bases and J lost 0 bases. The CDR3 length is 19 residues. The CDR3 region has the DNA TGTGCCTGGAGTGTGGATGGACTAGCGGGGGGTCATAGCACAGATACGCAGTATTTT. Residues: CAWSVDGLAGGHSTDTQYF.

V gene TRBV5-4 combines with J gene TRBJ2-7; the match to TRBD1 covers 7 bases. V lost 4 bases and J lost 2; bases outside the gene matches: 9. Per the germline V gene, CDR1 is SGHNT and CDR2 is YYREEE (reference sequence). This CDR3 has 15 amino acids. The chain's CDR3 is CASSVYRGSPYEQYF. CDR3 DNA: TGTGCCAGCAGCGTATACAGGGGTAGCCCCTACGAGCAGTACTTC.

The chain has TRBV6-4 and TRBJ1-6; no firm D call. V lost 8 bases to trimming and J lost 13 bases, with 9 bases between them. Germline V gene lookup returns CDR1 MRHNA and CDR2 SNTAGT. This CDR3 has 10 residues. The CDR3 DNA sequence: TGTGCCAGCCAGGAAGACCCCCTCCACTTT. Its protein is CASQEDPLHF.

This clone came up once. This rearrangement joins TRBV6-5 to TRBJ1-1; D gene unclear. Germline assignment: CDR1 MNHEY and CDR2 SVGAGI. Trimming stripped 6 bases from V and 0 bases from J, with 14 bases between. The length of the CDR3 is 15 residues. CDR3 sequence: CASSIVGIVNTEAFF. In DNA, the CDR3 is TGTGCCAGCAGCATAGTCGGGATAGTGAACACTGAAGCTTTCTTT.

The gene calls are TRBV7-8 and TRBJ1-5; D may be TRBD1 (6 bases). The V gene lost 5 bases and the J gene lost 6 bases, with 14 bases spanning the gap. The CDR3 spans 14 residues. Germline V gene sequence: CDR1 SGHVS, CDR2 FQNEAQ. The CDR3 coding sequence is TGTGCCAGCAGCACCGGGACAACGGGTCAGCCCCAGCATTTT. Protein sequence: CASSTGTTGQPQHF. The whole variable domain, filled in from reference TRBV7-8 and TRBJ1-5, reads GAGVSQSPRYKVAKRGQDVALRCDPISGHVSLFWYQQALGQGPEFLTYFQNEAQLDKSGLPSDRFFAERPEGSVSTLKIQRTQQEDSAVYLCASSTGTTGQPQHFGDGTRLSIL.

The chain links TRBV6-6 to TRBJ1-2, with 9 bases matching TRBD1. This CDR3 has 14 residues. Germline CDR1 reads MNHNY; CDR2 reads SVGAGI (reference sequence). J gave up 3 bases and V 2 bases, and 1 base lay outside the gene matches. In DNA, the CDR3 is TGTGCCAGCAGTTACAGGACAGGGGACTATGGCTACACCTTC. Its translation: CASSYRTGDYGYTF.

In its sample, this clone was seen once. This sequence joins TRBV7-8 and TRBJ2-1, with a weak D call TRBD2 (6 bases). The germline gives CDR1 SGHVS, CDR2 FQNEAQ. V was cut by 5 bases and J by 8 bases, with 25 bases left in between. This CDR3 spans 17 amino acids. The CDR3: CASSPSGGLARPHEQFF. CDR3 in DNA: TGTGCCAGCAGCCCATCGGGTGGGCTAGCGAGGCCCCATGAGCAGTTCTTC.

CDR3 residues: CASSSLPNYGYTF. CDR3 DNA sequence: TGTGCCAGCAGCTCCCTTCCTAACTATGGCTACACCTTC. This chain joins TRBV12-3 or TRBV12-4 and TRBJ1-2, with D uncertain. This CDR3 has 13 residues. V lost 6 bases and J lost 0, with 8 bases in between.

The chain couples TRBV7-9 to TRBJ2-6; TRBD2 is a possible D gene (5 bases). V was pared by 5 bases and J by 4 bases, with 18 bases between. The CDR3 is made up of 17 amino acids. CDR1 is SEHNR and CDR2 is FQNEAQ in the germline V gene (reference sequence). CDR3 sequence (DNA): TGTGCCAGCAGCGTGAGTACGGGATTGGAAGGGGCCAACGTCCTGACTTTC. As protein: CASSVSTGLEGANVLTF.

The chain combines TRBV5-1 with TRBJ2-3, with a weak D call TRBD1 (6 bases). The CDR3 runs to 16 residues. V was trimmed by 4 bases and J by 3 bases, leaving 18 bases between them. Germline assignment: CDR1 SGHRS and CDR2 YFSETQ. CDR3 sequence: CASSTTSGVATDTQYF. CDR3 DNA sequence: TGCGCCAGCAGCACAACATCAGGGGTTGCGACAGATACGCAGTATTTT.

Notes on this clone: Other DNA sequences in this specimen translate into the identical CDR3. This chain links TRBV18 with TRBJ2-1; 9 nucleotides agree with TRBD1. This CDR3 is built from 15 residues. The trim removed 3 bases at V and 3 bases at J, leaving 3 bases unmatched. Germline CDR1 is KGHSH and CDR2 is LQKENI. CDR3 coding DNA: TGTGCCAGCTCACCGGGACAGGGAGGCTACAATGAGCAGTTCTTC. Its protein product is CASSPGQGGYNEQFF.

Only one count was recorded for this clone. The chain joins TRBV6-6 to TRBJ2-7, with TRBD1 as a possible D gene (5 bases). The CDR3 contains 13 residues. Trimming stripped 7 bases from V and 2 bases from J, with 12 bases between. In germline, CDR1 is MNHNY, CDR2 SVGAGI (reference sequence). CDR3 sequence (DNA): TGTGCCAGCACTCTTACAGGAACCTACGAGCAGTACTTC. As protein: CASTLTGTYEQYF.

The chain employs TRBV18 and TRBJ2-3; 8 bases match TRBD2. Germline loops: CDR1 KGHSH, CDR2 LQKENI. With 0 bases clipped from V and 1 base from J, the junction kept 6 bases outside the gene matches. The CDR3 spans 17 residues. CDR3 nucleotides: TGTGCCAGCTCACCACCGAACCCAGCGGGAGGCACAGATACGCAGTATTTT. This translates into CASSPPNPAGGTDTQYF.

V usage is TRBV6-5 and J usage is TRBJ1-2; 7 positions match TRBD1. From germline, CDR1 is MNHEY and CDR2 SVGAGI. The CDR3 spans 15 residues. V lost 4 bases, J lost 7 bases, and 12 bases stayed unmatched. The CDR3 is CASSSRTGPLGGYTF. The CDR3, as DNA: TGTGCCAGCAGTTCCCGGACAGGCCCTCTTGGTGGCTACACCTTC.

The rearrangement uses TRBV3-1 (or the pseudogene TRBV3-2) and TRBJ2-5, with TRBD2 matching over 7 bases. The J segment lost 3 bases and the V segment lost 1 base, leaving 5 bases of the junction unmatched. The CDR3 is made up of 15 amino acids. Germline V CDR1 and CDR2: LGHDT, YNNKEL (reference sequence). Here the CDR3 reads CASSQVGSGEETQYF. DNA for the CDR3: TGTGCCAGCAGCCAAGTCGGGAGCGGGGAAGAGACCCAGTACTTC.

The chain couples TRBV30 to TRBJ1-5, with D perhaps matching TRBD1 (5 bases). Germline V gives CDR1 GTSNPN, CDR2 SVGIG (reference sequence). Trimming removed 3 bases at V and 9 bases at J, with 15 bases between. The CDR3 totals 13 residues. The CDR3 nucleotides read TGTGCCTGGAGATATTCGGGGGGTGGGCCCCAGCATTTT. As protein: CAWRYSGGGPQHF.

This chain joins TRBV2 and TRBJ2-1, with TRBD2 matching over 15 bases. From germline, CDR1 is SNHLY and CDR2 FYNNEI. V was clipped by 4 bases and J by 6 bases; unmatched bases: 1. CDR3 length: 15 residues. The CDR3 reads CASSGTSGGGNEQFF. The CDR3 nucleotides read TGTGCCAGCAGTGGGACTAGCGGGGGGGGCAATGAGCAGTTCTTC.